A selection of T cell receptor beta chains follows, all from one sample in a study of blood T cell repertoires in COVID-19. Repertoires were generated with immunoSEQ multiplex PCR, while TCRdb's copy carries only in-frame clones and drops some. The data hold roughly 320,000 clones, with more than 90% observed a single time. Sequencing was done on a sample of PBMCs or T cells enriched from blood (not recorded which). The receptors shown here come from a young woman who had been exposed to COVID-19. The CDR3 runs from the conserved cysteine through the conserved F or W. The D gene is left open where the match is weak. Only some rows state a clone size, as once, few, many or a class for expanded clones.

>TRBV3-1/TRBV3-2|-|-|TRBJ1-6
CASSQDPGLGNSPLHF
TGTGCCAGCAGCCAAGACCCGGGACTGGGGAATTCACCCCTCCACTTT
>TRBV10-3|-|-|TRBJ2-3
CAISELGDFTDTQYF
TGTGCCATCAGTGAGTTGGGGGACTTCACAGATACGCAGTATTTT
>TRBV30|-|-|TRBJ2-1
CAWSLGQGVRGNEQFF
TGTGCCTGGAGCCTAGGGCAGGGGGTGCGGGGCAATGAGCAGTTCTTC
>TRBV5-6|-|TRBD1|TRBJ1-5
CASSFNRGNQPQHF
TGTGCCAGCAGCTTTAACAGGGGGAATCAGCCCCAGCATTTT
>TRBV4-1|-|-|TRBJ2-7
CASSQGGDEQYF
TGCGCCAGCAGCCAAGGGGGCGACGAGCAGTACTTC
>TRBV29-1|-|-|TRBJ2-5
CSGSPPSGTQYF
TGCAGCGGGTCCCCACCCTCCGGGACCCAGTACTTC
>TRBV2|once|TRBD1|TRBJ1-2
CASSPDRASYGYTF
TGTGCCAGCAGTCCGGACAGGGCGAGCTATGGCTACACCTTC
>TRBV5-1|-|-|TRBJ2-4
CASSLEGLAKNIQYF
TGCGCCAGCAGCTTGGAGGGACTAGCCAAAAACATTCAGTACTTC
>TRBV5-6|-|TRBD1|TRBJ2-6
CASSRSGTGGFRANVLTF
TGTGCCAGCAGCAGATCCGGGACAGGGGGGTTTAGGGCCAACGTCCTGACTTTC
>TRBV2|-|-|TRBJ2-3
CASSATMGASDTQYF
TGTGCCAGCAGCGCGACTATGGGCGCGAGCGATACGCAGTATTTT
>TRBV6-5|-|-|TRBJ1-6
CASSYSSTFDSPLHF
TGTGCCAGCAGTTACTCTTCGACTTTTGATTCACCCCTCCACTTT
>TRBV7-6|-|-|TRBJ2-5
CASSLVTDSLETQYF
TGTGCCAGCAGCTTAGTTACCGACTCGTTAGAGACCCAGTACTTC
>TRBV7-9|-|TRBD1|TRBJ1-1
CASSLAQGDTEAFF
TGTGCCAGCAGCTTAGCACAGGGGGACACTGAAGCTTTCTTT
>TRBV7-7|-|TRBD1|TRBJ1-4
CASSTPGQGKKLFF
TGTGCCAGCAGCACACCGGGACAGGGTAAAAAACTGTTTTTT
>TRBV19|-|TRBD1|TRBJ2-1
CASSLGQGVYEQFF
TGTGCCAGTAGCCTGGGGCAGGGGGTCTATGAGCAGTTCTTC
>TRBV4-3|-|-|TRBJ2-3
CASSQDRSGSTDTQYF
TGCGCCAGCAGCCAAGACCGGAGCGGTTCCACAGATACGCAGTATTTT
>TRBV29-1|-|-|TRBJ2-7
CSVTTGSSYEQYF
TGCAGCGTTACAACAGGGAGCTCCTACGAGCAGTACTTC
>TRBV5-8|-|TRBD2|TRBJ2-7
CASSLLAGGPTSSYEQYF
TGTGCCAGCAGCTTGCTAGCGGGGGGCCCGACAAGCTCCTACGAGCAGTACTTC
>TRBV10-3|-|TRBD1|TRBJ1-3
CATTRGVVLSGNTIYF
TGTGCCACGACCAGGGGGGTCGTTCTCTCTGGAAACACCATATATTTT
>TRBV5-1|-|TRBD1|TRBJ1-1
CASSPLTGASNTEAFF
TGCGCCAGCAGCCCCCTGACAGGGGCATCGAACACTGAAGCTTTCTTT
>TRBV9|-|TRBD1|TRBJ1-3
CASSPGTGGNTIYF
TGTGCCAGCAGCCCTGGGACAGGGGGAAACACCATATATTTT
>TRBV19|few|TRBD2|TRBJ2-1
CASSRTSGGILSSYNEQFF
TGTGCCAGTAGTAGGACTAGCGGGGGGATTTTAAGCTCCTACAATGAGCAGTTCTTC
>TRBV4-1|-|TRBD2|TRBJ2-2
CASFPGLAGGLWTGELFF
TGCGCCAGCTTCCCGGGACTAGCGGGGGGTCTATGGACCGGGGAGCTGTTTTTT
>TRBV29-1|-|-|TRBJ2-7
CSVVSLSSYEQYF
TGCAGCGTAGTAAGCCTGAGCTCCTACGAGCAGTACTTC
>TRBV6-2/TRBV6-3|-|TRBD2|TRBJ2-3
CASSYGMTSGGTDTQYF
TGTGCCAGCAGTTACGGTATGACTAGCGGGGGCACAGATACGCAGTATTTT
>TRBV7-9|-|TRBD1|TRBJ2-5
CASSPSDRGETQYF
TGTGCCAGCAGCCCCTCGGACAGGGGCGAGACCCAGTACTTC
>TRBV10-1|-|-|TRBJ1-2
CASSNGAGDNYGYTF
TGCGCCAGCAGTAATGGTGCAGGGGATAACTATGGCTACACCTTC
>TRBV7-2|-|-|TRBJ2-7
CASSLFWGPHEQYF
TGTGCCAGCAGCTTATTTTGGGGGCCCCACGAGCAGTACTTC